This is a list of T cell receptor beta chains from one sample in a study of response to subunit inactivated influenza vaccine. TCRdb re-analysed the RT-PCR reads in MiXCR, keeping a single row per CDR3 protein. The repertoire includes roughly 760,000 distinct CDR3 sequences, around 20% of them detected once, and 10% to 13% sits in the top ten. The sequenced sample was PBMCs from blood, obtained roughly 5 days after vaccination. These receptor sequences come from a man aged 50 to 60 who received an inactivated influenza vaccine. CDR3s include the opening cysteine and the closing phenylalanine or tryptophan. D genes are given only for firm matches. The size entry is marked missing in some rows and otherwise reads once, few, many or a size class.

D gene | clone size | J gene | V gene | CDR3 protein | CDR3 DNA
TRBD2 | - | TRBJ2-1 | TRBV3-1 | CASSLRTSGSWNEQFF | TGTGCCAGCAGCCTGCGGACTAGCGGGAGTTGGAATGAGCAGTTCTTC
TRBD2 | - | TRBJ2-3 | TRBV18 | CASSLGGAHNTDTQYF | TGTGCCAGCTCACTGGGAGGGGCACATAACACAGATACGCAGTATTTT
TRBD2 | - | TRBJ2-4 | TRBV27 | CASSFYAGGRGNIQYF | TGTGCCAGCAGTTTCTACGCGGGCGGGAGGGGAAACATTCAGTACTTC
TRBD2 | - | TRBJ2-3 | TRBV28 | CASRPLADELDTQYF | TGTGCCAGCAGGCCACTAGCGGACGAGTTAGATACGCAGTATTTT
TRBD2 | - | TRBJ2-1 | TRBV28 | CASSSPTGLAGGQFF | TGTGCCAGCAGTTCACCCACTGGACTAGCGGGAGGGCAGTTCTTC
- | - | TRBJ2-1 | TRBV5-5 | CASSLPTGYNEQFF | TGTGCCAGCAGCTTACCCACAGGTTACAATGAGCAGTTCTTC
- | - | TRBJ1-2 | TRBV20-1 | CSARGVRTADNYGYTF | TGCAGTGCTAGAGGGGTACGGACAGCTGATAACTATGGCTACACCTTC
TRBD2 | - | TRBJ2-1 | TRBV7-2 | CASSLSGLAGGPGEQFF | TGTGCCAGCAGCTTGTCCGGACTAGCGGGAGGGCCGGGTGAGCAGTTCTTC
- | few | TRBJ1-2 | TRBV9 | CASSVEVGAVANYGYTF | TGTGCCAGCAGCGTAGAGGTAGGGGCGGTAGCTAACTATGGCTACACCTTC
- | few | TRBJ2-5 | TRBV7-9 | CASSLVGGGGQETQYF | TGTGCCAGCAGCTTAGTTGGAGGTGGCGGCCAAGAGACCCAGTACTTC
TRBD1 | - | TRBJ1-5 | TRBV20-1 | CSVTKGQRNQPQHF | TGCAGTGTCACAAAGGGACAGCGCAATCAGCCCCAGCATTTT
- | - | TRBJ2-3 | TRBV15 | CATSRTGTRGRSTDTQYF | TGTGCCACCAGCAGAACCGGGACAAGGGGACGGAGCACAGATACGCAGTATTTT
- | - | TRBJ1-1 | TRBV7-9 | CASSSIAEAFF | TGTGCCAGCAGCTCTATCGCTGAAGCTTTCTTT
- | once | TRBJ1-1 | TRBV20-1 | CSATTGSGTEAFF | TGCAGTGCAACTACAGGGAGCGGCACTGAAGCTTTCTTT
- | - | TRBJ2-5 | TRBV6-1 | CASSLRLNGETQYF | TGTGCCAGCAGCCTGAGGTTAAACGGGGAGACCCAGTACTTC
TRBD2 | - | TRBJ2-1 | TRBV12-3/TRBV12-4 | CASSARLAASYNEQFF | TGTGCCAGCAGTGCCCGACTAGCGGCCTCCTACAATGAGCAGTTCTTC
- | - | TRBJ2-1 | TRBV24-1 | CATSDGTDLSYNEQFF | TGTGCCACCAGTGATGGGACCGACCTCTCCTACAATGAGCAGTTCTTC
- | - | TRBJ1-1 | TRBV6-2/TRBV6-3 | CASSTRRTPALNTEAFF | TGTGCCAGCAGCACCCGACGGACCCCTGCCTTGAACACTGAAGCTTTCTTT
TRBD1 | - | TRBJ2-7 | TRBV20-1 | CSARDPGQGRLYEQYF | TGCAGTGCTAGGGATCCGGGACAGGGAAGGTTATACGAGCAGTACTTC
- | once | TRBJ2-7 | TRBV6-2/TRBV6-3 | CASRTVRDTVEQYF | TGTGCCAGCAGAACCGTCCGGGACACCGTCGAGCAGTACTTC
- | few | TRBJ2-1 | TRBV6-1 | CASSEYQLNNEQFF | TGTGCCAGCAGTGAGTATCAATTAAACAATGAGCAGTTCTTC
- | few | TRBJ2-3 | TRBV7-3 | CASSQSGTPRDTQYF | TGTGCCAGCAGCCAATCCGGGACCCCCAGGGATACGCAGTATTTT
TRBD2 | many | TRBJ2-7 | TRBV6-1 | CASSREGWYEQYF | TGTGCCAGCAGTAGGGAGGGTTGGTACGAGCAGTACTTC
- | - | TRBJ2-4 | TRBV18 | CASSPPLQVQNIQYF | TGTGCCAGCTCACCACCCTTGCAGGTACAAAACATTCAGTACTTC
- | - | TRBJ2-1 | TRBV24-1 | CATSPTGYAYNEQFF | TGTGCCACCAGCCCCACCGGGTACGCCTACAATGAGCAGTTCTTC
- | - | TRBJ2-1 | TRBV6-2/TRBV6-3 | CASSRGSLNEQFF | TGTGCCAGCAGCCGCGGGTCCCTCAATGAGCAGTTCTTC
TRBD2 | few | TRBJ2-3 | TRBV3-1 | CASSYLAGGHTDTQYF | TGTGCCAGCAGCTACCTAGCGGGAGGGCACACAGATACGCAGTATTTT
- | - | TRBJ1-4 | TRBV4-3 | CASSPSDGVLFF | TGCGCCAGCAGCCCCTCGGACGGAGTACTGTTTTTT
TRBD2 | - | TRBJ2-1 | TRBV27 | CASSLDPGGNEQFF | TGTGCCAGCAGTTTGGACCCGGGGGGCAATGAGCAGTTCTTC
- | - | TRBJ1-4 | TRBV7-9 | CASSLVFLQRDEKLFF | TGTGCCAGCAGCTTAGTGTTTTTACAGAGGGATGAAAAACTGTTTTTT